This entry concerns a single TCR beta chain. This sample stems from a study of OX40 agonist ivuxolimab in advanced cancers. Study background: Patients received intravenous ivuxolimab every 2 weeks at 0.01 to 10 mg/kg. Averaging about 60 years in age, with a range of roughly 20 to 90, the cohort was 65% to 85% male.

This CDR3 spans 17 amino acids. The V and J ends lost 0 bases and 5 bases, in that order; junction bases with no gene match: 9. Germline V gene data show CDR1 as SGHKS and CDR2 as YYEKEE (reference sequence). Method: immunoSEQ multiplex PCR; TCRdb's copy keeps in-frame clones and lacks some. This sample has approximately 40,000 clones; 70% to 90% occur once, and the top ten carry around 16%. The sample consisted of CD4+ or CD8+ T cells sorted from blood, taken in a trial of the OX40 agonist ivuxolimab. The TCR comes from an adult with an advanced solid tumor such as melanoma, head and neck, liver or kidney cancer. This rearrangement joins TRBV5-5 to TRBJ2-5; 11 nucleotides agree with TRBD1. The CDR3 reads CASSLVRTGGAGETQYF. CDR3 in DNA: TGTGCCAGCAGCTTGGTCCGGACAGGGGGCGCCGGGGAGACCCAGTACTTC.